This passage covers 28 T cell receptor beta chains from one sample sequenced in a study of quantifying T cell responses using KT2 cells. Study-wide background: cDNA was made from DNase-treated RNA using alpha and beta constant primers.

Each cDNA got a UMI-containing oligo ligated at its 3' end. First-round PCR used 4 cycles and beta primers RC1.1 and RC1.2 covering TRBC1 and TRBC2. TCRdb redid the calling of the UMI-ligation and nested PCR reads with MiXCR, one entry per CDR3 protein. This table has 42,000 or so distinct CDR3 sequences, about a sixth appearing once. The sequencing input was PBMCs spiked with cells of the T cell clone KT2. The receptors stem from a human donor.

The CDR3 protein is CASSSGTPTSNQPQHF. The CDR3 nucleotides are TGTGCCAGCAGTTCAGGGACCCCCACTAGCAATCAGCCCCAGCATTTT. The chain joins TRBV12-3 or TRBV12-4 to TRBJ1-5, with D possibly matching TRBD1 (5 bases). The CDR3 covers 16 residues. Trimming removed 4 bases from V and 0 bases from J, with 13 bases in between.

The table lists this clonotype with many counts. The chain joins TRBV6-5 to TRBJ2-5; 7 bases line up with TRBD1. V was clipped by 6 bases and J by 4 bases; unmatched bases: 14. This CDR3 region has 16 residues. CDR1 and CDR2 (germline): MNHEY, SVGAGI. The CDR3 is CASSDWLTGQGETQYF. CDR3 bases: TGTGCCAGCAGCGACTGGTTGACAGGGCAGGGAGAGACCCAGTACTTC.

In this sample, this clonotype turned up a few times. This chain links TRBV11-2 with TRBJ2-6; 9 bases line up with TRBD1. Trimming cost V 0 bases and J 0 bases; bases outside gene matches: 3. CDR1 is SGHAT, CDR2 FQNNGV, per germline. The CDR3 length is 18 residues. The CDR3 is CASSLEGQGNSGANVLTF. As DNA, the CDR3 is TGTGCCAGCAGCTTAGAGGGACAGGGAAACTCTGGGGCCAACGTCCTGACTTTC.

There are a few counts of this clonotype. The chain couples TRBV7-9 to TRBJ2-3, with 8 bases that match TRBD2. There are 16 residues in the CDR3. CDR1 and CDR2 (germline): SEHNR, FQNEAQ (reference sequence). The V and J ends lost 1 base and 1 base, in that order; junction bases with no gene match: 4. The CDR3 nucleotides read TGTGCCAGCAGCTTAGTACTAGCGGCTCGCACAGATACGCAGTATTTT. This translates into CASSLVLAARTDTQYF.

This chain joins TRBV6-2 or TRBV6-3 and TRBJ1-1; no firm D call. V was cut by 6 bases and J by 7 bases, with 15 bases left in between. Germline V lookup: CDR1 MNHEY, CDR2 SVGEGT. The CDR3 runs to 13 residues. The CDR3 DNA is TGTGCCAGCAGCCCCACACTTGCCTTTGAAGCTTTCTTT. Protein: CASSPTLAFEAFF.

This chain links TRBV4-2 with TRBJ1-1; 10 bases are shared with TRBD1. V shed 0 bases, J shed 2 bases, and the junction held 3 bases outside the gene matches. The CDR3 is 16 residues long. Per the germline V gene, CDR1 is LGHNA and CDR2 is YNFKEQ. The DNA of the CDR3 is TGTGCCAGCAGCCAAGATGAGACAGGGGGCAACACTGAAGCTTTCTTT. It yields the protein CASSQDETGGNTEAFF.

In its sample, this clonotype was seen a few times. This chain links TRBV19 with TRBJ2-7; 7 positions agree with TRBD1. Germline trimming cut 3 bases from V and 2 bases from J; bases unmatched to any gene: 4. The CDR3 contains 14 residues. CDR1 LNHDA and CDR2 SQIVND come from the germline V gene (reference sequence). CDR3: CASSMRGRTYEQYF. The CDR3 DNA sequence: TGTGCCAGTAGTATGAGGGGGCGTACCTACGAGCAGTACTTC.

V gene TRBV7-9 combines with J gene TRBJ1-6; D is undetermined. Germline V gene lookup returns CDR1 SEHNR and CDR2 FQNEAQ (reference sequence). Trimming removed 1 base from V and 0 bases from J, with 13 bases in between. This CDR3 is built from 18 residues. CDR3 sequence: CASSLDRQPISYNSPLHF. CDR3 sequence (DNA): TGTGCCAGCAGCTTAGACAGACAACCTATCTCCTATAATTCACCCCTCCACTTT.

This chain joins TRBV11-2 and TRBJ2-7; D possibly matches TRBD1 or TRBD2 (5 bases each). The CDR3 has 14 amino acids. Germline V CDR1 and CDR2: SGHAT, FQNNGV. The V end lost 4 bases, the J end lost 2 bases, and 12 bases lay between the germline ends. CDR3 amino acids: CASSWGRGTYEQYF. The CDR3 DNA sequence: TGTGCCAGCAGCTGGGGACGGGGAACCTACGAGCAGTACTTC.

This clonotype was recorded many times. This sequence joins TRBV11-1 and TRBJ2-7; 9 positions match TRBD2. The CDR3 is made up of 15 amino acids. Germline V lookup: CDR1 SGHAT, CDR2 FQDESV (reference sequence). The trim removed 2 bases at V and 3 bases at J, leaving 5 bases unmatched. The CDR3 DNA reads TGTGCCAGCAGCTTACCTGGGACTAGCAGCTACGAGCAGTACTTC. This translates into CASSLPGTSSYEQYF.

This clonotype came up a few times. The chain is built from TRBV20-1 and TRBJ2-3; a possible D gene is TRBD1 (6 bases). Germline V gives CDR1 DFQATT, CDR2 SNEGSKA (reference sequence). CDR3 length equals 16 residues. Between the trimmed V and J ends, which lost 5 bases and 0 bases, there was a span of 18 bases. CDR3 protein: CSAWETGHPSTDTQYF. The CDR3 region has the DNA TGCAGTGCTTGGGAGACGGGACACCCTAGCACAGATACGCAGTATTTT.

This clonotype was detected many times. J is TRBJ2-3 and V is TRBV2; TRBD2 might be the D (5 bases). V lost 6 bases and J lost 0, with 10 bases in between. This CDR3 comprises 14 residues. Germline CDR1 reads SNHLY; CDR2 reads FYNNEI. The CDR3 nucleotides are TGTGCCAGCAGGGACTCTTTCAGCACAGATACGCAGTATTTT. Protein sequence: CASRDSFSTDTQYF.

The chain combines TRBV3-1 with TRBJ2-1, with TRBD2 identical over 8 bases. V lost 1 base, J lost 3 bases, and 5 bases stayed unmatched. Germline V gives CDR1 LGHDT, CDR2 YNNKEL (reference sequence). The CDR3 runs to 16 residues. The CDR3 sequence is CASSQGRLAGYNEQFF. The CDR3 DNA follows: TGTGCCAGCAGCCAAGGTCGGCTAGCGGGCTACAATGAGCAGTTCTTC.

The genes are TRBV25-1 and TRBJ1-5; no definite D call. The length of the CDR3 is 16 residues. The germline V gene encodes CDR1 MGHDK and CDR2 SYGVNS. The V and J ends lost 2 bases and 4 bases respectively, with 15 bases between them. The CDR3 DNA reads as TGTGCCAGCAGTGAACCCGGTATCCCCGGGAATCAGCCCCAGCATTTT. This encodes CASSEPGIPGNQPQHF.

The chain has TRBV3-1 and TRBJ2-7; TRBD2 is a possible D gene (6 bases). There are 13 residues in the CDR3. The V gene's germline CDR1 is LGHDT and CDR2 YNNKEL (reference sequence). V lost 9 bases and J 7 bases, leaving 19 bases between the germline ends. CDR3 sequence reads: CASRDDWAGEQYF. The CDR3 coding sequence is TGTGCCAGTCGGGACGATTGGGCGGGAGAGCAGTACTTC.

This clonotype was seen a few times. The chain employs TRBV2 and TRBJ2-5; 10 bases align to TRBD2. With 6 bases clipped from V and 5 bases from J, the junction kept 6 bases outside the gene matches. Germline V gives CDR1 SNHLY, CDR2 FYNNEI. The CDR3 length is 14 residues. The CDR3 region has the DNA TGTGCCAGCAGCCAGCGGGGGGGCGGTGAGACCCAGTACTTC. It codes for CASSQRGGGETQYF.

The chain has TRBV4-2 and TRBJ2-3; 7 nucleotides match TRBD2. V shed 2 bases, J shed 3 bases, and the junction held 11 bases outside the gene matches. The CDR3 sequence is 17 residues long. Per the germline V gene, CDR1 is LGHNA and CDR2 is YNFKEQ. The CDR3 nucleotides read TGTGCCAGCAGCCAATCAGGTGGCGGGAGAGGGACAGATACGCAGTATTTT. Translation: CASSQSGGGRGTDTQYF.

This clonotype was seen more than once but under ten times. This rearrangement joins TRBV9 to TRBJ1-1; D not certain. V shed 7 bases and J shed 4 bases, with 14 bases lying between them. The CDR3 is made up of 13 amino acids. The germline V gene encodes CDR1 SGDLS and CDR2 YYNGEE. The CDR3 here is CASSTLQATEAFF. The CDR3 region has the DNA TGTGCCAGCTCAACCCTTCAGGCCACTGAAGCTTTCTTT.

In this sample, this clonotype turned up a few times. The chain joins TRBV6-6 to TRBJ2-6; a weak D match, TRBD1 (6 bases). Trimming left V 0 bases short and J 0 bases short, with 18 bases between. This CDR3 comprises 20 residues. CDR1 MNHNY and CDR2 SVGAGI come from the germline V gene (reference sequence). The CDR3 coding sequence is TGTGCCAGCAGTTACTCCCGAACCCGGGACAAAAGCTCTGGGGCCAACGTCCTGACTTTC. Amino acid sequence: CASSYSRTRDKSSGANVLTF.

The chain recombines TRBV10-1 with TRBJ1-2; D is uncertain. Germline CDR1 and CDR2: WNHNN and SYGVQD (reference sequence). The length of the CDR3 is 13 residues. The ends were cut back, 6 bases at V and 4 bases at J, with 12 bases in the middle. CDR3 coding DNA: TGCGCCAGCAGACCGACAAGGCGCTATGGCTACACCTTC. Translation gives CASRPTRRYGYTF.

The V and J genes are TRBV5-6 and TRBJ2-7; tentative D call: TRBD2 (6 bases). Germline V gene sequence: CDR1 SGHDT, CDR2 YYEEEE. Trimming took off 0 bases at V and 0 bases at J, with 10 bases between the two ends. This CDR3 spans 15 amino acids. Here the CDR3 DNA reads TGTGCCAGCAGCTTGGGCCCGGGAGACTCCTACGAGCAGTACTTC. This translates into CASSLGPGDSYEQYF. The whole variable domain, remainder taken from reference TRBV5-6 and TRBJ2-7, is DAGVTQSPTHLIKTRGQQVTLRCSPKSGHDTVSWYQQALGQGPQFIFQYYEEEERQRGNFPDRFSGHQFPNYSSELNVNALLLGDSALYLCASSLGPGDSYEQYFGPGTRLTVT.

The chain recombines TRBV5-1 with TRBJ2-7; a possible D gene is TRBD2 (6 bases). Trimming stripped 2 bases from V and 3 bases from J, with 12 bases between. This CDR3 spans 14 amino acids. CDR1 is SGHRS, CDR2 YFSETQ, per germline. CDR3 loop: CASSLGGAHYEQYF. As DNA, the CDR3 is TGCGCCAGCAGCTTAGGCGGGGCCCACTACGAGCAGTACTTC. The variable domain in full, completed from reference TRBV5-1 and TRBJ2-7, reads KAGVTQTPRYLIKTRGQQVTLSCSPISGHRSVSWYQQTPGQGLQFLFEYFSETQRNKGNFPGRFSGRQFSNSRSEMNVSTLELGDSALYLCASSLGGAHYEQYFGPGTRLTVT.

This clonotype was observed a handful of times. V gene TRBV9 combines with J gene TRBJ1-5; D is ambiguous. Germline CDR1 and CDR2: SGDLS and YYNGEE. This CDR3 is 13 amino acids long. Trimming removed 4 bases from V and 5 bases from J, with 10 bases in between. The CDR3 sequence is CASSLRRDQPQHF. In DNA form, the CDR3 reads TGTGCCAGCAGCTTACGGAGAGATCAGCCCCAGCATTTT. Looking up the rest from reference TRBV9 and TRBJ1-5 gives the full variable domain: DSGVTQTPKHLITATGQRVTLRCSPRSGDLSVYWYQQSLDQGLQFLIQYYNGEERAKGNILERFSAQQFPDLHSELNLSSLELGDSALYFCASSLRRDQPQHFGDGTRLSIL.

In this sample, this clonotype turned up many times. This chain joins TRBV20-1 and TRBJ1-5; D unresolved. V was trimmed by 2 bases and J by 0 bases, leaving 11 bases between them. CDR3 length equals 15 residues. Germline CDR1 DFQATT, CDR2 SNEGSKA (reference sequence). The chain's CDR3 is CSARWQNHSNQPQHF. The CDR3 DNA sequence: TGCAGTGCTAGATGGCAGAATCATAGCAATCAGCCCCAGCATTTT.

This chain connects TRBV7-9 to TRBJ1-1; D remains unclear. The germline CDR1 and CDR2 sequences are SEHNR and FQNEAQ (reference sequence). The germline V and J ends were trimmed by 3 bases and 2 bases, with 7 bases remaining between them. The CDR3 sequence is 13 residues long. Written as DNA, the CDR3 is TGTGCCAGCAGCTTCGGTAGAAACACTGAAGCTTTCTTT. Amino acid sequence: CASSFGRNTEAFF.

This clonotype has just a few counts. The chain couples TRBV6-5 to TRBJ1-2; TRBD1 matches at 8 bases. CDR1 is MNHEY and CDR2 is SVGAGI in the germline V gene. The trim removed 4 bases at V and 7 bases at J, leaving 8 bases unmatched. The CDR3 is 14 residues long. The CDR3 sequence: CASSFSQGAIGYTF. The DNA of the CDR3 is TGTGCCAGCAGTTTCTCGCAGGGGGCTATTGGCTACACCTTC.

This clonotype was seen at least ten times. V gene TRBV4-3 combines with J gene TRBJ2-4; D possibly corresponds to TRBD2 (5 bases). This CDR3 is built from 16 residues. Trimming stripped 4 bases from V and 6 bases from J, with 19 bases between. Per germline, CDR1 LGHNA and CDR2 YSLEER. The CDR3 DNA follows: TGCGCCAGCAGCCGGACTCTCGGGCCCCTGGGAAACATTCAGTACTTC. This translates into CASSRTLGPLGNIQYF.

This chain uses TRBV5-1 with TRBJ1-6; TRBD1 aligns across 7 bases. The CDR3 is 15 amino acids. CDR1 is SGHRS, CDR2 YFSETQ, per germline. Trimming took 0 bases from V and 5 from J; bases not matched to a gene: 2. The chain's CDR3 is CASSLGTGDNSPLHF. The CDR3 nucleotides read TGCGCCAGCAGCTTGGGGACAGGAGATAATTCACCCCTCCACTTT.